The 8 T cell receptor beta chains listed next were all sequenced from one sample in a study of blood T cell repertoires in COVID-19. Measured with immunoSEQ multiplex PCR; TCRdb has only the in-frame clones, and not every one. The sample has more than 75,000 clones; about 90% are singletons. The sequenced sample consisted of peripheral blood. All receptors derive from a woman older than 75 with acute or convalescent COVID-19.

The V and J genes are TRBV28 and TRBJ2-5; perhaps TRBD2 as D (5 bases). Germline values: CDR1 MDHEN, CDR2 SYDVKM. The CDR3 totals 12 residues. Trimming left V 3 bases short and J 3 bases short, with 5 bases between. The CDR3 bases are TGTGCCAGCAGTTTGAGGGAAGAGACCCAGTACTTC. This encodes CASSLREETQYF.

V usage is TRBV2 and J usage is TRBJ2-3; 7 bases agree with TRBD1. This CDR3 is built from 16 residues. CDR1 SNHLY and CDR2 FYNNEI come from the germline V gene. J was trimmed by 4 bases and V by 6 bases; bases with no gene match: 13. CDR3 region: CASRKIGQVGADTQYF. The CDR3 region has the DNA TGTGCCAGCAGAAAGATTGGACAGGTGGGAGCAGATACGCAGTATTTT. Based on the CDR3 plus reference TRBV2 and TRBJ2-3, the full variable domain is EPEVTQTPSHQVTQMGQEVILRCVPISNHLYFYWYRQILGQKVEFLVSFYNNEISEKSEIFDDQFSVERPDGSNFTLKIRSTKLEDSAMYFCASRKIGQVGADTQYFGPGTRLTVL.

Only a few counts were recorded for this clone. The genes are TRBV5-4 and TRBJ1-1; the D gene is possibly TRBD1 (5 bases). The germline CDR1 and CDR2 sequences are SGHNT and YYREEE (reference sequence). The CDR3 is 16 amino acids. Trimming stripped 4 bases from V and 1 base from J, with 17 bases between. As DNA, the CDR3 is TGTGCCAGCAGCGGGGGAGGGTCTTCGGGGAACACTGAAGCTTTCTTT. This sequence encodes CASSGGGSSGNTEAFF. Combining the CDR3 with reference TRBV5-4 and TRBJ1-1 gives the whole variable domain ETGVTQSPTHLIKTRGQQVTLRCSSQSGHNTVSWYQQALGQGPQFIFQYYREEENGRGNFPPRFSGLQFPNYSSELNVNALELDDSALYLCASSGGGSSGNTEAFFGQGTRLTVV.

The gene calls are TRBV19 and TRBJ2-5; 8 positions match TRBD1. V shed 5 bases and J 5 bases; nucleotides not matched to a gene: 13. Germline loops: CDR1 LNHDA, CDR2 SQIVND (reference sequence). This CDR3 is 16 amino acids long. The CDR3 nucleotides read TGTGCCAGTAGTCGGACAGGGTTGTCTAATGGGGAGACCCAGTACTTC. Translating it yields CASSRTGLSNGETQYF.

This chain links TRBV5-1 with TRBJ2-5; 8 bases are shared with TRBD1. CDR1 SGHRS and CDR2 YFSETQ come from the germline V gene. The CDR3 extends over 13 amino acids. With 4 bases clipped from V and 5 bases from J, the junction kept 4 bases outside the gene matches. CDR3 nucleotides: TGCGCCAGCAGCCCGACAGGGGTCGAGACCCAGTACTTC. Its translation is CASSPTGVETQYF.

The rearrangement uses TRBV5-4 and TRBJ2-3, with D possibly matching TRBD2 (6 bases). Germline V gene data show CDR1 as SGHNT and CDR2 as YYREEE (reference sequence). Between the trimmed V and J ends, which lost 3 bases and 8 bases, there was a span of 16 bases. The CDR3 extends over 14 amino acids. Here the CDR3 reads CASSSGLTEVTQYF. In DNA, the CDR3 is TGTGCCAGCAGCTCGGGACTTACCGAGGTTACGCAGTATTTT. The full variable domain, in which reference TRBV5-4 and TRBJ2-3 provide the parts outside the CDR3, is ETGVTQSPTHLIKTRGQQVTLRCSSQSGHNTVSWYQQALGQGPQFIFQYYREEENGRGNFPPRFSGLQFPNYSSELNVNALELDDSALYLCASSSGLTEVTQYFGPGTRLTVL.

V is TRBV10-3 and J is TRBJ2-2; 8 bases line up with TRBD2. The CDR3 extends over 14 amino acids. Germline values: CDR1 ENHRY, CDR2 SYGVKD. V gave up 10 bases and J gave up 6 bases; unmatched junction bases: 10. The DNA of the CDR3 is TGTGCCACCGGACCGGGGGGGGCGGCCGGGGAGCTGTTTTTT. Protein sequence: CATGPGGAAGELFF.

CDR3 nucleotide sequence: TGTGCCAGTAGTCCAAGGGGGACCATCGAGGAGCAGTACTTC. Its protein is CASSPRGTIEEQYF. This chain joins TRBV19 and TRBJ2-7, with D possibly matching TRBD1 (6 bases). V lost 5 bases and J 7 bases, leaving 18 bases between the germline ends. The germline CDR1 and CDR2 sequences are LNHDA and SQIVND (reference sequence). The CDR3 runs to 14 residues.